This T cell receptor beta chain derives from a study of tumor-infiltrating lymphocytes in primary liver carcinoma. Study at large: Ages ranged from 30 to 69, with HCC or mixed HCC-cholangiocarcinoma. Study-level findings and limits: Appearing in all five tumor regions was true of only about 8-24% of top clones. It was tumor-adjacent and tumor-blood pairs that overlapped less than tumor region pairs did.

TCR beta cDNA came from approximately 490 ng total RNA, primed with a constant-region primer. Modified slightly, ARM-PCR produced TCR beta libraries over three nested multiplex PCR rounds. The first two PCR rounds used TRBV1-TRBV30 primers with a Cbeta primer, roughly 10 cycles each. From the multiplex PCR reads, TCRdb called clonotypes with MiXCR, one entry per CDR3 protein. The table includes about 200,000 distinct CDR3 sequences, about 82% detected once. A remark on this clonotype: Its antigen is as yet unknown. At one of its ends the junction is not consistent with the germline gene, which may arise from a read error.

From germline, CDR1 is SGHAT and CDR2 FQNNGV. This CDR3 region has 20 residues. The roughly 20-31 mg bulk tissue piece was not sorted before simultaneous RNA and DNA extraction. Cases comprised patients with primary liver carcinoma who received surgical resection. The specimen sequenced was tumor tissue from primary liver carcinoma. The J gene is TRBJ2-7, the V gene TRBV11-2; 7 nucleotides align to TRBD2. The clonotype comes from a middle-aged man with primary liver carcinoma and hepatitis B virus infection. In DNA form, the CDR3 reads TGTGCTAGCAGCTTGAGGGAGGGGAGGACTGGCGGGCTCATCTCCTACGAGCAGTACTTC. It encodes CASSLREGRTGGLISYEQYF. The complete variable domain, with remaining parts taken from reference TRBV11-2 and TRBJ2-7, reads EAGVAQSPRYKIIEKRQSVAFWCNPISGHATLYWYQQILGQGPKLLIQFQNNGVVDDSQLPKDRFSAERLKGVDSTLKIQPAKLEDSAVYLCASSLREGRTGGLISYEQYFGPGTRLTVT.